This T cell receptor beta chain originates from a study of cytomegalovirus exposure and HLA in healthy donors. The V and J ends lost 1 base and 11 bases, in that order; junction bases with no gene match: 10. Germline V lookup: CDR1 PRHDT, CDR2 FYEKMQ (reference sequence). This CDR3 has 15 residues. Both 60 Vbeta primers and 13 Jbeta primers went into the PCR. The method was immunoSEQ multiplex PCR; TCRdb's version includes in-frame clones alone and lacks a portion of them. The profile covers 200,000 to 250,000 clones, with over 75% appearing a single time and around 0.45% taken by the ten largest. Sequencing was done on a sample of PBMCs. The rearrangement links TRBV13 to TRBJ1-4; 7 nucleotides match TRBD1. The sequence derives from a boy aged 5-17 years in good health and CMV-seronegative. CDR3 DNA: TGTGCCAGCAGCTTAGAAGGGGGCCGGGAAGGGAAACTGTTTTTT. It yields the protein CASSLEGGREGKLFF.